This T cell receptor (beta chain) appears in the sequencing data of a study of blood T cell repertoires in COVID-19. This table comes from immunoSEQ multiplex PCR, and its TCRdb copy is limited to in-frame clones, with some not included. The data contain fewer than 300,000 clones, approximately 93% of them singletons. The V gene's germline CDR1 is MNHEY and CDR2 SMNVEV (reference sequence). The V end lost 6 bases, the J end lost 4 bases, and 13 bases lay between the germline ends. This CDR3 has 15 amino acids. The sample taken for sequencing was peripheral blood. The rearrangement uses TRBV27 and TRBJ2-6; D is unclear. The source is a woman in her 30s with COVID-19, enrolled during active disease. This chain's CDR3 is CASRYDTSGANVLTF. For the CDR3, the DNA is TGTGCCAGCAGATATGACACATCCGGGGCCAACGTCCTGACTTTC.